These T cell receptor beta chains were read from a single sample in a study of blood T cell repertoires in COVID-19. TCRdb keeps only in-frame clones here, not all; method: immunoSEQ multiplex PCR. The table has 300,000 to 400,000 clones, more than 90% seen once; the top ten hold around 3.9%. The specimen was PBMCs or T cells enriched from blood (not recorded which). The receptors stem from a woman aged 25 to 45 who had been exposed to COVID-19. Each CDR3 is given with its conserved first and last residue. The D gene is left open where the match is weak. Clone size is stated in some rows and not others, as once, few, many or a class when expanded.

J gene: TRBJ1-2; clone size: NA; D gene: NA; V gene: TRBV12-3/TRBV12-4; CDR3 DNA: TGTGCCAGCAGGGCAGGCCCCTATGGCTACACCTTC; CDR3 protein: CASRAGPYGYTF
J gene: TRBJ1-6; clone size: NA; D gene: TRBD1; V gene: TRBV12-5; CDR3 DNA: TGTGCTAGTGGTTTCCGGGACAGAAATTCACCCCTCCACTTT; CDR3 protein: CASGFRDRNSPLHF
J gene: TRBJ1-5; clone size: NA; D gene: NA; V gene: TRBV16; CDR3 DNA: TGTGCCAGCAGCCTCGGGGATAGCAATCAGCCCCAGCATTTT; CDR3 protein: CASSLGDSNQPQHF
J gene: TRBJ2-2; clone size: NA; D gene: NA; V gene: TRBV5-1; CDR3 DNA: TGCGCCAGCAGCCCGCGAGGGAGCACCGGGGAGCTGTTTTTT; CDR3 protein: CASSPRGSTGELFF
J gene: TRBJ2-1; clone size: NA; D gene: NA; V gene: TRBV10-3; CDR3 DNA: TGTGCCATCAGTGGGGTAGGAGGAAATGAGCAGTTCTTC; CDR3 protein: CAISGVGGNEQFF
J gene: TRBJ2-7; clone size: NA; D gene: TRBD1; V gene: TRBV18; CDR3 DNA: TGTGCCAGCTCACAAAGAGGGGGCGGACAGCAGTACTTC; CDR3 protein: CASSQRGGGQQYF
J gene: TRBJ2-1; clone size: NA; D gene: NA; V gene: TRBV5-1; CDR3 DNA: TGCGCCAGCAGCTTGGCCTCGTACAATGAGCAGTTCTTC; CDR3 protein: CASSLASYNEQFF
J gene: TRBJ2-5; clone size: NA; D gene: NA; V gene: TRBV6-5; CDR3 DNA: TGTGCCAGCAGTTACGGAAGAGACATAGAGACCCAGTACTTC; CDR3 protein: CASSYGRDIETQYF
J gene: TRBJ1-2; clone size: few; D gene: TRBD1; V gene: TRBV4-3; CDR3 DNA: TGCGCCAGCAGCCAAGATCCGACAGGGGACCTCTATGGCTACACCTTC; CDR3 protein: CASSQDPTGDLYGYTF
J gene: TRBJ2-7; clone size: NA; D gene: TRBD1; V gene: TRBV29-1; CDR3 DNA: TGCAGCGTTGAGGGACAGGGGAACTACGAGCAGTACTTC; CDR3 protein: CSVEGQGNYEQYF
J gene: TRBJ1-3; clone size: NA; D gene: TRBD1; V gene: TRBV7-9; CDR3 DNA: TGTGCCAGCAGCTTTTGGCAGGGGGAGTTGTCTGGTGGAAACACCATATATTTT; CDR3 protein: CASSFWQGELSGGNTIYF
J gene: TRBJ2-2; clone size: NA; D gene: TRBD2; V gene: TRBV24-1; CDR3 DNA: TGTGCCACCAGTGATACCCATAGCGGGGGCGCGAACACCGGGGAGCTGTTTTTT; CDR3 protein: CATSDTHSGGANTGELFF
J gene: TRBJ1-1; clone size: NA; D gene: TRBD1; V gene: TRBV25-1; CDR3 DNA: TGTGCCAGCAGTGAATATGACAGGGTGGACACTGAAGCTTTCTTT; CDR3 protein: CASSEYDRVDTEAFF
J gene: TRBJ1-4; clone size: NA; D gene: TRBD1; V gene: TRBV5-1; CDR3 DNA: TGCGCCAGCAGCCCCCGACAGGGCAAGGAACTGTTTTTT; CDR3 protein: CASSPRQGKELFF
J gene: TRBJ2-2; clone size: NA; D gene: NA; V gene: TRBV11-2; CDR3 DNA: TGTGCCAGCAGCTCCACGAACACCGGGGAGCTGTTTTTT; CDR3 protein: CASSSTNTGELFF
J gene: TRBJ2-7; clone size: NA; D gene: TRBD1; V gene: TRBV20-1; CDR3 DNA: TGCAGTGCTAGTGGGTATAGTACGACAGGGGCCCTGGACGAGCAGTACTTC; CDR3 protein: CSASGYSTTGALDEQYF
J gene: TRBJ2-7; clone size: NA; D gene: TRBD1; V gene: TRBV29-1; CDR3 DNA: TGCAGCGTTGAAGATGTCGGGACAGGGGGCTACGAGCAGTACTTC; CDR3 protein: CSVEDVGTGGYEQYF
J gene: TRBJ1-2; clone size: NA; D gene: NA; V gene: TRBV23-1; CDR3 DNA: TGCGCCAGCAGTCAACCCCGCAGGGACTCGGATGGCTACACCTTC; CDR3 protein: CASSQPRRDSDGYTF
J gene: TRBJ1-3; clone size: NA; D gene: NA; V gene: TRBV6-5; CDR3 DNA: TGTGCCAGCAGTTACTCGGTGGCTCGAAACACCATATATTTT; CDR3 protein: CASSYSVARNTIYF
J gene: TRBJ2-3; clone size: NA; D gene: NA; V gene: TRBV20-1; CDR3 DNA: TGCAGTGCTACAAGCACAGATACGCAGTATTTT; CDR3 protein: CSATSTDTQYF
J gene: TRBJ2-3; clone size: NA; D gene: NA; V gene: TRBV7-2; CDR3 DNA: TGTGCCAGCAGCTTAGTTGCTGGGAGAGATACGCAGTATTTT; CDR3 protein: CASSLVAGRDTQYF
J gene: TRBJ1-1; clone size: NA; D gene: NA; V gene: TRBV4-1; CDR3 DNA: TGCGCCAGCAGCCAAGGACTGCTACAGGGAGAGACCACTGAAGCTTTCTTT; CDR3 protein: CASSQGLLQGETTEAFF
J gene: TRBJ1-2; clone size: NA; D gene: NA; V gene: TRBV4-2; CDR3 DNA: TGTGCCAGCAGCGATGCGGGGGGAGGAGGCTATGGCTACACCTTC; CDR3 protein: CASSDAGGGGYGYTF
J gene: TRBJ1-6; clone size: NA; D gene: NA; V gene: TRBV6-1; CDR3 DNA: TGTGCCAGCAGCGAAGAGCGGACGTCCTCCTATAATTCACCCCTCCACTTT; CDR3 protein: CASSEERTSSYNSPLHF
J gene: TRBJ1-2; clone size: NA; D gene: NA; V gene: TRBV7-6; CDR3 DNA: TGTGCCAGCAGCTACGGACAGAACTATGGCTACACCTTC; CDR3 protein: CASSYGQNYGYTF
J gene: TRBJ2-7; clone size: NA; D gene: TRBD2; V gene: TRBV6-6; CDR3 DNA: TGTGCCAGCACGGGGGGGCGGTACGAGCAGTACTTC; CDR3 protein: CASTGGRYEQYF
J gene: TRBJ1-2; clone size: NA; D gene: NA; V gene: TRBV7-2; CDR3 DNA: TGTGCCAGCAGCTTAATCAGGGCCCGGGGGGGCTACACCTTC; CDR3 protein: CASSLIRARGGYTF
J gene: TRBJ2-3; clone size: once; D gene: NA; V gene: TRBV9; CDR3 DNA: TGTGCCAGCAGCGTAGCCAGAAGCACAGATACGCAGTATTTT; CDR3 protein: CASSVARSTDTQYF
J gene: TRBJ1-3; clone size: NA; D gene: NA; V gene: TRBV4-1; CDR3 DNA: TGCGCCAGCAGCCGAATTGACAGATCTGGAAACACCATATATTTT; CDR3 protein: CASSRIDRSGNTIYF
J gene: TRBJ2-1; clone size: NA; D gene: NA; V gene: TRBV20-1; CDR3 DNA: TGCAGTGCTAGTACTGCTAGGGGGGGCTCCTACAATGAGCAGTTCTTC; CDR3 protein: CSASTARGGSYNEQFF
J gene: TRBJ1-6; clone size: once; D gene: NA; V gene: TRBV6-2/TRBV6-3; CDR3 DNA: TGTGCCAGCAGTTACTCGGGGGGAATTTCACCCCTCCACTTT; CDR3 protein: CASSYSGGISPLHF
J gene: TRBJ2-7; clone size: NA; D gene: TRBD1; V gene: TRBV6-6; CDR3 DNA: TGTGCCAGCAGTCCCCTCAACAGGGGGCCAGAGCTATCCTACGAGCAGTACTTC; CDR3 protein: CASSPLNRGPELSYEQYF
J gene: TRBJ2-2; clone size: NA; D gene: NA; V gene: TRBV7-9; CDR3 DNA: TGTGCCAGCAGCTTAGGGAGGGACGAAACCGGGGAGCTGTTTTTT; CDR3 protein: CASSLGRDETGELFF
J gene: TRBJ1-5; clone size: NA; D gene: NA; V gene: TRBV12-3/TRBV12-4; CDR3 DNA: TGTGCCAGCAGTCACGGACTGGGCCTCGGACATTTT; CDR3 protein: CASSHGLGLGHF
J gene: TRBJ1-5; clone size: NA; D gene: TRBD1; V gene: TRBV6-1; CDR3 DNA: TGTGCCAGCAGTGAAGCCGGGACAGGGAGCAATCAGCCCCAGCATTTT; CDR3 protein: CASSEAGTGSNQPQHF
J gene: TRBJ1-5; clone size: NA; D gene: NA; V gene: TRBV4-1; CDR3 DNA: TGCGCCAGCAGCCAAGATAAGTTTCTCAGTACCAATCAGCCCCAGCATTTT; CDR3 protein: CASSQDKFLSTNQPQHF
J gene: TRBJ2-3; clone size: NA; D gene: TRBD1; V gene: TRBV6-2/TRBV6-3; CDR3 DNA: TGTGCCAGCAGTTACCTCACAGGGGCAGATACGCAGTATTTT; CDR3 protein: CASSYLTGADTQYF
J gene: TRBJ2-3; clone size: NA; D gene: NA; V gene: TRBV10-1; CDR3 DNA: TGCGCCAGCAGTGAGCATCGGGGGTCTGCGTATTTT; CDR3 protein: CASSEHRGSAYF
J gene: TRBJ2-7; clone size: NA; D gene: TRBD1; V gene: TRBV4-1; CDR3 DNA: TGCGCCAGCAGCCCGAATCAGGGGGACTACGAGCAGTACTTC; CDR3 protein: CASSPNQGDYEQYF
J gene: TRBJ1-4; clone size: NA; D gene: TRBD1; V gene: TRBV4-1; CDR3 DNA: TGCGCCAGCAGCTCACAGGGGGATGAAAAACTGTTTTTT; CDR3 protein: CASSSQGDEKLFF
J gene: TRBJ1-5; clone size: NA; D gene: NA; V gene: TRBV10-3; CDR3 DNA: TGTGCCATCAGTGCTGCAGGTATGGGCAATCAGCCCCAGCATTTT; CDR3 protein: CAISAAGMGNQPQHF
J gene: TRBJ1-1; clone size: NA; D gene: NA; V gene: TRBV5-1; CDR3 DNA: TGCGCCAGCAGCTTGGCCGAGGGAACTGAAGCTTTCTTT; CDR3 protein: CASSLAEGTEAFF
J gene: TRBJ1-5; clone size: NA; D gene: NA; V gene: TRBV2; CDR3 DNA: TGTGCCAGCAGTTGGGACAAATTAACGAATCAGCCCCAGCATTTT; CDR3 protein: CASSWDKLTNQPQHF
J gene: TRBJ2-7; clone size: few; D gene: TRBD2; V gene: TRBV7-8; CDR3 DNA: TGTGCCAGCAGCTTGGGACTAGCCTACGAGCAGTACTTC; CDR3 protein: CASSLGLAYEQYF
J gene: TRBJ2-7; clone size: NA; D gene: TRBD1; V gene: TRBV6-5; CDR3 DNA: TGTGCCAGCAGCCCGACCGGACAGGGCCTACGACAGTACTTC; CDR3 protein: CASSPTGQGLRQYF
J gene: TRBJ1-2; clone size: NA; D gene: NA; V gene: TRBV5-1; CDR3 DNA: TGCGCCAGCAGCTTGCCCGACAGGCTTGGCTATGGCTACACCTTC; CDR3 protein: CASSLPDRLGYGYTF
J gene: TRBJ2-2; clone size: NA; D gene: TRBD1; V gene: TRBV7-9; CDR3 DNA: TGTGCCAGCAGCCCCAACCCCGGACAGGGAGTCACCGGGGAGCTGTTTTTT; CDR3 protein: CASSPNPGQGVTGELFF
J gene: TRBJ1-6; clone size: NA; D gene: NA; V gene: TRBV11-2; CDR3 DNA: TGTGCCAGCAGCCCGATTGGGGGGTCGGGTAATTCACCCCTCCACTTT; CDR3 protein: CASSPIGGSGNSPLHF
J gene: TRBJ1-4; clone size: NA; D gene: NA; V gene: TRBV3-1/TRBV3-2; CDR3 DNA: TGTGCCAGCAGCCGCAAGAGTAATGAAAAACTGTTTTTT; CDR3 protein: CASSRKSNEKLFF
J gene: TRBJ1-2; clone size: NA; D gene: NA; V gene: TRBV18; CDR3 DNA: TGTGCCAGCTCAGTAGACAGGACCCTTAACTATGGCTACACCTTC; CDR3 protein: CASSVDRTLNYGYTF
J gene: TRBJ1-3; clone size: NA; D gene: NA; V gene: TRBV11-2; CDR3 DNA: TGTGCCAGCAGCTTAGGCACTCCCGGAGAGGCTGGAAACACCATATATTTT; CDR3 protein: CASSLGTPGEAGNTIYF
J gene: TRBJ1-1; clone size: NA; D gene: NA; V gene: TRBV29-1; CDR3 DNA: TGCAGCGTTGAAAGGGGCACGAACACTGAAGCTTTCTTT; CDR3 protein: CSVERGTNTEAFF
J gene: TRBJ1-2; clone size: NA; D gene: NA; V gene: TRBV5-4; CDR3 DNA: TGTGCCAGCAGCTTGCAGAATTACTATGGCTACACCTTC; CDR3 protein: CASSLQNYYGYTF
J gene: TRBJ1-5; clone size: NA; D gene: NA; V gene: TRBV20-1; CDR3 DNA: TGCAGTGGGGGGCGCGGACAGCCCCAGCATTTT; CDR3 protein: CSGGRGQPQHF
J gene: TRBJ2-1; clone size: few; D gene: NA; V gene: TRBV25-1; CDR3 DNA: TGTGCCAGCAGTGAACCCGGGTGGTCCTACAATGAGCAGTTCTTC; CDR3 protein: CASSEPGWSYNEQFF